Listed here is a single TCR beta chain. The sample holds many counts of this clonotype. Its recognized antigen is unknown. No much larger clone is present one base from it, and per-base qualities are unavailable. This sample was sequenced with an Illumina HiSeq 2500. To make first-strand cDNA, Superscript III was used along with a set of TRAV- and TRBV-specific primers so that both the TCRalpha and TCRbeta chains were covered. A roughly 20-cycle PCR with Phusion amplified the TCRs, pairing a constant-region primer with the adapter that was attached to the V primers. Isolated mRNA was amplified with the MessageAmp II aRNA Amplification Kit, using an approximately 15-hour in vitro transcription at 37°C. The Dynabeads mRNA DIRECT Purification Kit was used to isolate mRNA for TCR sequencing. A second 25-cycle Phusion PCR added indexed Illumina adapters, and products were purified with AMPure XP beads. On the authors' methods: Custom Perl scripts were used to pool TCR sequences that encoded the same protein, to remove out-of-frame sequences, and to calculate the abundance of each clonotype. TCR sequences supported by only a single read were excluded from analysis. The metrics used to describe the repertoires included Shannon entropy, Gini index, clonality, richness, and the frequency of TCRs shared between repertoires. TCRdb handled the public reads itself, with Q25 trimming in fastp and clone calling in MiXCR, and kept productive beta chains. Rows are unified per CDR3 protein, each entry keeping the most common DNA and genes. The V and J calls shown here were made by TCRdb, not taken from the authors' results. In this sample the table shows tens of thousands of distinct CDR3 sequences, 25% of which occur a single time. The ten biggest clones cover 5.5% to 6% of the sample.

This sample stems from a study of low-dose radiotherapy and immunotherapy resistance in tumors (dated by TCRdb to the early 2020s). Background for the entire study: In Cohort 1, each fraction delivered 0.5 Gy every 2 weeks, and the prescribed total PTV dose was 6.5 Gy. Every two weeks, patients got intravenous cyclophosphamide at 200 mg/m2, given one day ahead of each radiation and immunotherapy administration. For Cohort 2, the dose was 1 Gy per fraction given every two weeks, adding up to 13 Gy in total across 26 weeks. Patients were given nivolumab as a 240 mg flat dose every two weeks and ipilimumab at 1 mg/kg every six weeks, with both drugs delivered intravenously. Eight patients were included in the translational analysis: three from the first dose cohort and the first five from the second dose cohort. The trial did not randomize participants into treatment groups. Starting on cycle 1 day 1, patients took 300 mg of aspirin by mouth once a day for four cycles.

V loses 6 bases at its end and J loses 4 bases; junction bases beyond the gene matches: 2. The germline V gene supplies CDR1 WSHSY and CDR2 SAAADI. The CDR3 contains 12 residues, cysteine and phenylalanine counted. The retained sequence is limited to the CDR3, 36 bases, with the frame set at the first base. The meaning of the sample's time point label: before trial treatment. The donors came from RACIN, which was a single-arm phase I dose-escalation trial that paired nivolumab and ipilimumab with aspirin, low-dose cyclophosphamide and low-dose radiotherapy. Patients with advanced, TIL-negative solid tumors were considered eligible.

The V and J genes are TRBV10-2 and TRBJ1-2; 7 middle bases align to TRBD1. The sequence came from a male donor with prostate cancer. The source material was PBMCs, sampled before treatment. The encoded CDR3 is CASRRDSYGYTF. The base sequence is TGCGCCAGCAGGAGGGACAGCTATGGCTACACCTTC.